This paragraph reports one T cell receptor beta chain. The antigen remains undetermined. With the read ending 3 residues before the CDR3 end, the germline J gene is used to fill in that end. The repertoire was sequenced with immunoSEQ multiplex PCR; TCRdb's copy has only in-frame clones and lacks some. The sample holds tens of thousands of clones. Germline values: CDR1 DFQATT, CDR2 SNEGSKA (reference sequence). The CDR3 sequence is 16 residues long. With V trimmed by 0 bases and J by 4 bases, 8 bases remained unmatched. The data are from a study of T cells in women clearing cervical HPV infection. The overall study: Donors had HPV16-related CIN3 or worse; 2 had invasive cancer. Case blood drawn at lesion detection; control blood after infection cleared.

Overall study findings and caveats: Combining TCR richness with V gene abundances gave approximately 0.84 AUC.

This clonotype originated in a woman between 18 and 70 years old with a cervical HPV16 infection that either progressed to CIN3+ or cleared (not recorded which). The chain carries TRBV20-1 and TRBJ2-5; TRBD2 matches 10 bases. Sequencing used blood buffy coat. The CDR3 reads CSARDPLAGEIETQYF. The CDR3 DNA, read in part, is TGCAGTGCTAGAGATCCTCTAGCGGGGGAGATAGAGACC.